The 26 T cell receptor beta chains listed next were all sequenced from one sample in a study of T cell responses to AZD1222 COVID-19 vaccine. Sequencing was performed with immunoSEQ multiplex PCR; in TCRdb, only in-frame clones are kept and a portion is missing. The repertoire includes about 160,000 clones, approximately 90% of them detected once, and less than 4.5% sits in the top ten. Specimen: peripheral blood, collected on day 0 of MenACWY control vaccination. These receptors all come from an adult in good health.

The CDR3, as DNA: TGTGCCAGCGGCTCCACTGAAGCTTTCTTT. Translation gives CASGSTEAFF. V usage is TRBV27 and J usage is TRBJ1-1; D is undetermined. The CDR3 extends over 10 amino acids. V was pared by 8 bases and J by 4 bases, with 5 bases between. Germline lookup yields CDR1 MNHEY and CDR2 SMNVEV (reference sequence).

The sample holds a few counts of this clone. In DNA form, the CDR3 reads TGTGCCAGCAGCCTAGGACGGGCATACGAGCAGTACTTC. It translates to CASSLGRAYEQYF. The chain recombines TRBV11-2 with TRBJ2-7, with unresolved D. CDR3 length equals 13 residues. V lost 5 bases to trimming and J lost 4 bases, with 12 bases between them. Germline V gene sequence: CDR1 SGHAT, CDR2 FQNNGV.

The CDR3 nucleotides are TGTGCCACCAGCAGCCTCGGATGGACTGAAGCTTTCTTT. This sequence encodes CATSSLGWTEAFF. The chain joins TRBV15 to TRBJ1-1; D remains ambiguous. CDR1 and CDR2 from the germline V gene are LNHNV and YYDKDF (reference sequence). The V end was cut by 3 bases, the J end by 5 bases, with 10 bases between. The CDR3 spans 13 residues.

This clone was detected once. This sequence joins TRBV5-1 and TRBJ2-7, with D maybe TRBD1 (5 bases). The CDR3 runs 15 residues. The V gene's germline CDR1 is SGHRS and CDR2 YFSETQ. V gave up 6 bases and J gave up 5 bases, with 21 bases separating them. The CDR3 sequence is CASKGWGRGKDEQYF. The CDR3 coding sequence is TGCGCCAGCAAGGGCTGGGGTAGGGGTAAGGACGAGCAGTACTTC.

The CDR3 here is CASSWDRGQDLANEKLFF. As DNA, the CDR3 is TGTGCCAGTAGTTGGGACAGGGGGCAAGACCTAGCTAATGAAAAACTGTTTTTT. The V gene is TRBV19, the J gene TRBJ1-4, with 12 nucleotides matching TRBD1. Germline V gives CDR1 LNHDA, CDR2 SQIVND (reference sequence). With V trimmed by 5 bases and J by 3 bases, 10 bases remained unmatched. This CDR3 is 18 amino acids long.

This chain joins TRBV18 and TRBJ2-2; D possibly corresponds to TRBD2 (6 bases). Germline CDR1 reads KGHSH; CDR2 reads LQKENI. Trimming took off 0 bases at V and 5 bases at J, with 19 bases between the two ends. The CDR3 runs 18 residues. In DNA form, the CDR3 reads TGTGCCAGCTCACCACCGGCCAGGCGGGAAGGGTTTACCGGGGAGCTGTTTTTT. Residues: CASSPPARREGFTGELFF.

This chain joins TRBV10-3 and TRBJ1-1; TRBD1 might be the D (5 bases). CDR1 and CDR2 from the germline V gene are ENHRY and SYGVKD. The CDR3 extends over 14 amino acids. The ends were cut back, 3 bases at V and 1 base at J, with 9 bases in the middle. The CDR3 bases are TGTGCCATCAGTGATACTCAGGGGAACACTGAAGCTTTCTTT. It is translated as CAISDTQGNTEAFF.

This sequence joins TRBV3-1 (or the pseudogene TRBV3-2) and TRBJ2-7; D not resolved. The V gene lost 1 base and the J gene lost 9 bases, with 10 bases spanning the gap. This CDR3 is built from 12 residues. The germline CDR1 and CDR2 sequences are LGHDT and YNNKEL (reference sequence). The CDR3 DNA reads TGTGCCAGCAGCCAAGTTACAGAGATGCAGTACTTC. Protein: CASSQVTEMQYF.

This clone was seen a single time. The chain links TRBV6-1 to TRBJ2-1; D is ambiguous. The CDR3 runs to 17 residues. Germline V gene lookup returns CDR1 MNHNS and CDR2 SASEGT. The germline V and J ends were trimmed by 0 bases and 0 bases, with 12 bases remaining between them. Here the CDR3 reads CASSEAIGVSSYNEQFF. For the CDR3, the DNA is TGTGCCAGCAGTGAAGCGATCGGAGTCAGCTCCTACAATGAGCAGTTCTTC.

This rearrangement joins TRBV11-2 to TRBJ1-1; perhaps TRBD1 as D (5 bases). The V gene lost 2 bases and the J gene lost 1 base, with 11 bases spanning the gap. Germline V CDR1 and CDR2: SGHAT, FQNNGV. The CDR3 spans 15 residues. The CDR3 loop is CASSLRIQGNTEAFF. DNA for the CDR3: TGTGCCAGCAGCTTACGGATCCAGGGGAACACTGAAGCTTTCTTT.

The CDR3 protein is CASSFGGGQETQYF. CDR3 coding DNA: TGTGCCAGCAGCTTTGGCGGGGGCCAAGAGACCCAGTACTTC. The gene calls are TRBV7-2 and TRBJ2-5; 7 positions match TRBD2. Trimming took 3 bases from V and 1 from J; bases not matched to a gene: 2. Germline V lookup: CDR1 SGHTA, CDR2 FQGNSA. The length of the CDR3 is 14 residues.

V usage is TRBV14 and J usage is TRBJ2-1; 9 nucleotides agree with TRBD1. Looked up from germline, CDR1 is SGHDN and CDR2 is FVKESK. The trim removed 4 bases at V and 6 bases at J, leaving 7 bases unmatched. This CDR3 has 15 residues. The CDR3 is CASSLRDRVFNEQFF. The DNA of the CDR3 is TGTGCCAGCAGCCTCAGGGACAGGGTCTTCAATGAGCAGTTCTTC.

The chain uses TRBV7-9 and TRBJ2-1; D assignment may be TRBD1 or TRBD2 (5 bases each). The V gene lost 1 base and the J gene lost 3 bases, with 13 bases spanning the gap. In germline, CDR1 is SEHNR, CDR2 FQNEAQ (reference sequence). CDR3 length equals 16 residues. The CDR3 DNA follows: TGTGCCAGCAGCTTAGAGGTTGGGGCGGGCTACAATGAGCAGTTCTTC. Translating it yields CASSLEVGAGYNEQFF.

The chain uses TRBV7-2 and TRBJ2-7; D gene unclear. CDR3 size: 13 residues. CDR1 SGHTA and CDR2 FQGNSA come from the germline V gene. The ends were cut back, 2 bases at V and 6 bases at J, with 11 bases in the middle. CDR3 amino acids: CASSLTTSSEQYF. The CDR3 region has the DNA TGTGCCAGCAGCTTAACGACATCGTCCGAGCAGTACTTC. Variable domain in full (rest from reference TRBV7-2 and TRBJ2-7): GAGVSQSPSNKVTEKGKDVELRCDPISGHTALYWYRQSLGQGLEFLIYFQGNSAPDKSGLPSDRFSAERTGGSVSTLTIQRTQQEDSAVYLCASSLTTSSEQYFGPGTRLTVT.

The chain combines TRBV7-6 with TRBJ2-7, with D possibly being TRBD1 (5 bases). The CDR3 sequence is 16 residues long. Germline V gives CDR1 SGHVS, CDR2 FNYEAQ. Trimming removed 2 bases at V and 0 bases at J, with 14 bases between. The CDR3 DNA reads as TGTGCCAGCAGCTTATTAGGGGCGTCACCCTCCTACGAGCAGTACTTC. Amino acid sequence: CASSLLGASPSYEQYF.

The chain is built from TRBV11-3 and TRBJ2-6; weak D call: TRBD2 (5 bases). CDR3 length: 16 residues. The V and J ends lost 5 bases and 3 bases respectively, with 14 bases between them. Germline CDR1 reads SGHNT; CDR2 reads YENEEA. The CDR3 loop is CASSPRGENGANVLTF. CDR3 coding DNA: TGTGCCAGCAGCCCCCGTGGGGAGAATGGGGCCAACGTCCTGACTTTC.

CDR3 loop: CASSDRTGNTIYF. The CDR3 nucleotides read TGTGCCAGCAGTGATCGAACTGGAAACACCATATATTTT. The chain employs TRBV6-1 and TRBJ1-3; D unresolved. Trimming stripped 3 bases from V and 2 bases from J, with 5 bases between. This CDR3 region has 13 residues. The germline CDR1 and CDR2 sequences are MNHNS and SASEGT.

The rearrangement joins TRBV11-3 to TRBJ2-1; 10 bases are shared with TRBD2. Germline assignment: CDR1 SGHNT and CDR2 YENEEA. The length of the CDR3 is 16 residues. V was pared by 6 bases and J by 5 bases, with 10 bases of the junction left unmatched. CDR3 residues: CASRSTSGVGNNEQFF. The DNA for the CDR3 is TGTGCCAGCAGGAGCACTAGCGGGGTGGGGAACAATGAGCAGTTCTTC. The full variable domain, rest sourced from reference TRBV11-3 and TRBJ2-1, is EAGVVQSPRYKIIEKKQPVAFWCNPISGHNTLYWYLQNLGQGPELLIRYENEEAVDDSQLPKDRFSAERLKGVDSTLKIQPAELGDSAVYLCASRSTSGVGNNEQFFGPGTRLTVL.

The table lists this clone with a few counts. The V gene is TRBV30, the J gene TRBJ1-1; D is ambiguous. V was pared by 1 base and J by 6 bases, with 12 bases between. The CDR3 loop spans 13 amino acids. Germline loops: CDR1 GTSNPN, CDR2 SVGIG (reference sequence). The CDR3 DNA reads TGTGCCTGGAGTGAGATCTGGGCGTCTGAAGCTTTCTTT. This codes for CAWSEIWASEAFF.

This clone was found once. V and J are TRBV2 and TRBJ1-1; D uncertain. CDR1 and CDR2 (germline): SNHLY, FYNNEI. V was pared by 3 bases and J by 7 bases, with 15 bases between. This CDR3 comprises 14 residues. CDR3 in DNA: TGTGCCAGCAGTGAGAATTGGGGAAGTAGTGAAGCTTTCTTT. Protein: CASSENWGSSEAFF.

This CDR3 reads CASSSAGGGHNEQFF. CDR3 coding DNA: TGTGCCAGCAGTTCGGCGGGAGGGGGGCACAATGAGCAGTTCTTC. The chain employs TRBV2 and TRBJ2-1, with 9 positions matching TRBD2. V lost 5 bases, J lost 5 bases, and 7 bases stayed unmatched. Germline values: CDR1 SNHLY, CDR2 FYNNEI. The CDR3 length is 15 residues.

This chain uses TRBV11-2 with TRBJ1-2; a weak D match, TRBD1 (5 bases). CDR3 length: 15 amino acids. Germline CDR1 and CDR2: SGHAT and FQNNGV. The V gene lost 0 bases and the J gene lost 7 bases, with 15 bases spanning the gap. The CDR3 spells CASSLDEGLGGGYTF. CDR3 nucleotide sequence: TGTGCCAGCAGCTTAGATGAGGGGCTTGGCGGTGGCTACACCTTC.

The rearrangement joins TRBV7-8 to TRBJ2-3, with D perhaps matching TRBD2 (7 bases). The CDR3 runs to 16 residues. Germline CDR1 is SGHVS and CDR2 is FQNEAQ. Deletions cut 5 bases from V and 0 bases from J, with 15 bases between. The CDR3 bases are TGTGCCAGCAGCCCACTTGGGGGGGCTAGCACAGATACGCAGTATTTT. Its protein is CASSPLGGASTDTQYF.

The genes are TRBV20-1 and TRBJ1-4; possible D gene TRBD1, 6 bases. Germline V gene lookup returns CDR1 DFQATT and CDR2 SNEGSKA (reference sequence). Trimming removed 3 bases at V and 0 bases at J, with 14 bases between. The CDR3 sequence is 16 residues long. CDR3 in DNA: TGCAGTGCTAGTCTGGACAGTGTTCCAACTAATGAAAAACTGTTTTTT. This sequence encodes CSASLDSVPTNEKLFF.

The gene calls are TRBV29-1 and TRBJ1-1, with 12 bases matching TRBD1. This CDR3 comprises 17 residues. Per the germline V gene, CDR1 is SQVTM and CDR2 is ANQGSEA. Trimming took 0 bases from V and 2 from J; bases not matched to a gene: 7. The CDR3 DNA is TGCAGCGTTGAAGATCGCGGGGACAGGGGGCCAAACACTGAAGCTTTCTTT. Translation: CSVEDRGDRGPNTEAFF.

V gene TRBV30 combines with J gene TRBJ2-7; D perhaps matches TRBD1 (6 bases). V gave up 2 bases and J gave up 0 bases, with 8 bases separating them. This CDR3 contains 13 residues. CDR1 is GTSNPN, CDR2 SVGIG, per germline (reference sequence). The CDR3 protein is CAWSQGLSYEQYF. The CDR3 coding sequence is TGTGCCTGGAGTCAGGGGCTCTCCTACGAGCAGTACTTC.